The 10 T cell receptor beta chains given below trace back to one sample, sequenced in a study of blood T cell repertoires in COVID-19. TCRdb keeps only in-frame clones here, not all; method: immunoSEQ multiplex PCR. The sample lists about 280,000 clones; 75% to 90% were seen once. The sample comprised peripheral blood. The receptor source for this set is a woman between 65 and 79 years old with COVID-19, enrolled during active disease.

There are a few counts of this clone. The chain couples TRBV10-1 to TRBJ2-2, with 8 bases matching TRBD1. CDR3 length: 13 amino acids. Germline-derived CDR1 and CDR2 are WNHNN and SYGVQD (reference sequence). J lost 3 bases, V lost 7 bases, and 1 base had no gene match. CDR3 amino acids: CASTGQDTGELFF. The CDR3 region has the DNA TGCGCCAGCACGGGACAGGACACCGGGGAGCTGTTTTTT.

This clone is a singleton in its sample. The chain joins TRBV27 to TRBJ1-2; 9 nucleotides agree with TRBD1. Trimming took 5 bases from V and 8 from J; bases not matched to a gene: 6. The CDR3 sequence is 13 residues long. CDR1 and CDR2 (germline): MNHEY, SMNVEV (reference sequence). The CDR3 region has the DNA TGTGCCAGCAGTGTCGACAGGGGGGAGGGCTACACCTTC. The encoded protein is CASSVDRGEGYTF.

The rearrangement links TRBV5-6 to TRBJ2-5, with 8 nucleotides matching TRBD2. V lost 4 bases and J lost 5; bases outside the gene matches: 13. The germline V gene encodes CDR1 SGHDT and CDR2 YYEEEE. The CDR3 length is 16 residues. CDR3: CASSPPGGPIRETQYF. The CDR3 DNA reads TGTGCCAGCAGCCCGCCGGGGGGGCCTATCCGGGAGACCCAGTACTTC. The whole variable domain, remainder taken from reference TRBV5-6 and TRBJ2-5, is DAGVTQSPTHLIKTRGQQVTLRCSPKSGHDTVSWYQQALGQGPQFIFQYYEEEERQRGNFPDRFSGHQFPNYSSELNVNALLLGDSALYLCASSPPGGPIRETQYFGPGTRLLVL.

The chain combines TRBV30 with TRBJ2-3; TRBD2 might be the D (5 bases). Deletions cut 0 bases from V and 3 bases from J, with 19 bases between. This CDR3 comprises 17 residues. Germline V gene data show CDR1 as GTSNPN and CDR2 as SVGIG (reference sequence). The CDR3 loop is CAWSVLGPGMATDTQYF. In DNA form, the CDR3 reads TGTGCCTGGAGTGTACTAGGGCCGGGGATGGCGACAGATACGCAGTATTTT. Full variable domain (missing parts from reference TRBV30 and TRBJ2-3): SQTIHQWPATLVQPVGSPLSLECTVEGTSNPNLYWYRQAAGRGLQLLFYSVGIGQISSEVPQNLSASRPQDRQFILSSKKLLLSDSGFYLCAWSVLGPGMATDTQYFGPGTRLTVL.

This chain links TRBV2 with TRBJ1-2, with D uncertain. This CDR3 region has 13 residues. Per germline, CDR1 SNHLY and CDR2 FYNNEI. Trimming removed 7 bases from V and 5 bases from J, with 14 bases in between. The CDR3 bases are TGTGCCAGCAACGCCCTTTCGGGGTATGGCTACACCTTC. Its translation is CASNALSGYGYTF.

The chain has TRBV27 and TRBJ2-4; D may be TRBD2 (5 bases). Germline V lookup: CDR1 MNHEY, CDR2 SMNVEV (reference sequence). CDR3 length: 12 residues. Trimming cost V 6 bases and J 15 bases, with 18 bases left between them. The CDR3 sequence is CASSPRGSVLYF. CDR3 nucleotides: TGTGCCAGCAGCCCCCGGGGTAGCGTACTGTACTTC.

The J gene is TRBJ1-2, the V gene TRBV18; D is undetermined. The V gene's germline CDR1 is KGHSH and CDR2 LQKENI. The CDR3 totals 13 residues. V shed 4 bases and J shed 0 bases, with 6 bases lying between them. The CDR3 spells CASSLYSNYGYTF. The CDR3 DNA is TGTGCCAGCTCACTATATTCTAACTATGGCTACACCTTC.

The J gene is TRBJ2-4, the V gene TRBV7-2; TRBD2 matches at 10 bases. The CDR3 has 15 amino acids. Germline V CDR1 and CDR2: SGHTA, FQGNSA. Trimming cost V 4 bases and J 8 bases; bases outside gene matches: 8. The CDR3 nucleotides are TGTGCCAGCAGCTCATTAGCGGGGGGCCTGGACATTCAGTACTTC. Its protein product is CASSSLAGGLDIQYF. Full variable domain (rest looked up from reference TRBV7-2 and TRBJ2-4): GAGVSQSPSNKVTEKGKDVELRCDPISGHTALYWYRQSLGQGLEFLIYFQGNSAPDKSGLPSDRFSAERTGGSVSTLTIQRTQQEDSAVYLCASSSLAGGLDIQYFGAGTRLSVL.

The CDR3 spells CASIRTGGPYQPQHF. In DNA, the CDR3 is TGTGCCAGTATTCGGACAGGGGGCCCCTATCAGCCCCAGCATTTT. This sequence joins TRBV19 and TRBJ1-5; 11 bases align to TRBD1. The CDR3 has 15 amino acids. V dropped 7 bases and J dropped 5; count of bases not matched to a gene: 7. The germline CDR1 and CDR2 sequences are LNHDA and SQIVND (reference sequence).

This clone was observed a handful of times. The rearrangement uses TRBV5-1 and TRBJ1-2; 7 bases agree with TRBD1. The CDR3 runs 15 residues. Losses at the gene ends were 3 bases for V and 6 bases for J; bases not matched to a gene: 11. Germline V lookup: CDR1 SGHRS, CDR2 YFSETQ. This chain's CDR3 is CASSSAATGANGYTF. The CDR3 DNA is TGCGCCAGCAGCTCCGCAGCAACAGGGGCGAATGGCTACACCTTC.